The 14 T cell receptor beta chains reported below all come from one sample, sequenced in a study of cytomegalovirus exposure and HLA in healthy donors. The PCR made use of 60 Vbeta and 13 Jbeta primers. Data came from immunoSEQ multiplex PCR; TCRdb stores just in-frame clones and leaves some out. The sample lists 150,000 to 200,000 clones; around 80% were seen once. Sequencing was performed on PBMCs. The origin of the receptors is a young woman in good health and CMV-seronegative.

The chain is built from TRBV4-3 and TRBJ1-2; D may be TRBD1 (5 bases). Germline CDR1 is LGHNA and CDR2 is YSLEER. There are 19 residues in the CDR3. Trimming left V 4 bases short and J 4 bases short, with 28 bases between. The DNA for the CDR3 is TGCGCCAGCAGCCCAGATAGAACGTTTCTGTCCAGGGAGGGCTATGGCTACACCTTC. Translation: CASSPDRTFLSREGYGYTF.

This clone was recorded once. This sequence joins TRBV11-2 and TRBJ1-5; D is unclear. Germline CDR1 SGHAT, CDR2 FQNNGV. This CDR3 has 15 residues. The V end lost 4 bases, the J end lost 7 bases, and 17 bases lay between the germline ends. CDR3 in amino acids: CASSSILGRGQPQHF. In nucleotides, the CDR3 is TGTGCCAGCAGCTCGATTTTGGGCAGAGGGCAGCCCCAGCATTTT.

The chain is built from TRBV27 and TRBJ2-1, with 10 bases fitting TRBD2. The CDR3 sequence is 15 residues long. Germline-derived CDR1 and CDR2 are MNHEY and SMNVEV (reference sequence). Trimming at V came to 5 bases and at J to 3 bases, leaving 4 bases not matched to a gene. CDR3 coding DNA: TGTGCCAGCAGTCCCGGACTAGCGGACTACAATGAGCAGTTCTTC. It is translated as CASSPGLADYNEQFF.

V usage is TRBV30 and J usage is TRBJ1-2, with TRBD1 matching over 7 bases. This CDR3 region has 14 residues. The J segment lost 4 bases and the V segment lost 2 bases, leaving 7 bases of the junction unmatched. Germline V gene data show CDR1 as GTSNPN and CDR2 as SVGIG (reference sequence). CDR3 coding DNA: TGTGCCTGGAGTTGGACAGGCCAATCCTATGGCTACACCTTC. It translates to CAWSWTGQSYGYTF.

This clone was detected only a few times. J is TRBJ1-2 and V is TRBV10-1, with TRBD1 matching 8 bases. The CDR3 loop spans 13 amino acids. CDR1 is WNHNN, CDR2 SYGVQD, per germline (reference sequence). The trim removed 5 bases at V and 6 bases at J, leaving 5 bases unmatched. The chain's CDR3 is CASSSDRGHGYTF. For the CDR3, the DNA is TGCGCCAGCAGTAGTGACAGGGGCCATGGCTACACCTTC.

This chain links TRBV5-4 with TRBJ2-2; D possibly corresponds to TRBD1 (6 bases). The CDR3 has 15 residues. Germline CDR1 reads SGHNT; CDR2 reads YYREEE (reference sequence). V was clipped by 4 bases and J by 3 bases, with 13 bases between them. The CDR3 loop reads CASSTDSRYTGELFF. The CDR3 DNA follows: TGTGCCAGCAGCACGGACAGCAGGTACACCGGGGAGCTGTTTTTT. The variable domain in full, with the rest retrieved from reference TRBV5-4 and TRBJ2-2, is ETGVTQSPTHLIKTRGQQVTLRCSSQSGHNTVSWYQQALGQGPQFIFQYYREEENGRGNFPPRFSGLQFPNYSSELNVNALELDDSALYLCASSTDSRYTGELFFGEGSRLTVL.

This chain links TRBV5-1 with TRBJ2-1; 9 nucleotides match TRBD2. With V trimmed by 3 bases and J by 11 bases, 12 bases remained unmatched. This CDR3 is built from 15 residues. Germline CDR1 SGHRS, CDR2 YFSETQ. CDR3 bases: TGCGCCAGCAGCTCGGCGGGAGGGCCCCCACACCAGCAGTTCTTC. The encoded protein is CASSSAGGPPHQQFF.

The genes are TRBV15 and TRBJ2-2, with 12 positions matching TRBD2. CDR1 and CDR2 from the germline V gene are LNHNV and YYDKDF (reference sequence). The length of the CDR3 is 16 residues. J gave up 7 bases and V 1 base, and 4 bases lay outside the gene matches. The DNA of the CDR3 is TGTGCCACCAGCAGAGGGACTAGCGGGACGGGCGGGGAGCTGTTTTTT. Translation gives CATSRGTSGTGGELFF. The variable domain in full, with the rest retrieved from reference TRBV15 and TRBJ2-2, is DAMVIQNPRYQVTQFGKPVTLSCSQTLNHNVMYWYQQKSSQAPKLLFHYYDKDFNNEADTPDNFQSRRPNTSFCFLDIRSPGLGDTAMYLCATSRGTSGTGGELFFGEGSRLTVL.

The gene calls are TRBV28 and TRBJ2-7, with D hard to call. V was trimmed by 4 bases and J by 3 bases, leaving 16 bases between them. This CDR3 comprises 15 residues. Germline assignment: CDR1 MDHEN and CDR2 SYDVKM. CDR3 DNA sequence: TGTGCCAGCAGTTCCCCAGCCGCAGCCTACTACGAGCAGTACGTC. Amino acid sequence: CASSSPAAAYYEQYV.

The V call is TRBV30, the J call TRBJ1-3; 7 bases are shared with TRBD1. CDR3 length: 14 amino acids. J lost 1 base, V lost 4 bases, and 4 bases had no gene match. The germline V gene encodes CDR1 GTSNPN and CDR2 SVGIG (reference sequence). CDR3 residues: CAWTTGLSGNTIYF. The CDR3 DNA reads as TGTGCCTGGACGACAGGGCTTTCTGGAAACACCATATATTTT. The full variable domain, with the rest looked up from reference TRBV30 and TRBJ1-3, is SQTIHQWPATLVQPVGSPLSLECTVEGTSNPNLYWYRQAAGRGLQLLFYSVGIGQISSEVPQNLSASRPQDRQFILSSKKLLLSDSGFYLCAWTTGLSGNTIYFGEGSWLTVV.

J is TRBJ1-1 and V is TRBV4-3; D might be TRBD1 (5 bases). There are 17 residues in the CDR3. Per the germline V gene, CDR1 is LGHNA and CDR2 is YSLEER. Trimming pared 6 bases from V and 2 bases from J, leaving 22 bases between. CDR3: CASSPRIMEGPNTEAFF. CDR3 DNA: TGCGCCAGCAGTCCAAGAATCATGGAGGGGCCAAACACTGAAGCTTTCTTT.

The CDR3 region is CASSPPKDRGYNEQFF. CDR3 coding DNA: TGTGCCAGCAGCCCGCCCAAGGACAGGGGCTACAATGAGCAGTTCTTC. V and J are TRBV7-6 and TRBJ2-1; TRBD1 matches at 9 bases. The germline V gene encodes CDR1 SGHVS and CDR2 FNYEAQ. V trimming: 5 bases; J trimming: 3 bases; junction bases outside the gene matches: 8. The CDR3 is made up of 16 amino acids.

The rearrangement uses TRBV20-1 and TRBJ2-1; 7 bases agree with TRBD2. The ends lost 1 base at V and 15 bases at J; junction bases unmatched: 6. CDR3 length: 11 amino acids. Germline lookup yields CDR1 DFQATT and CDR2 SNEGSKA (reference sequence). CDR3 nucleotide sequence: TGCAGTGCTAGAGGGACTAGAAGCGTGTTCTTC. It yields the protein CSARGTRSVFF.

This CDR3 reads CASSFLPGLASGYEQYF. The CDR3 DNA sequence: TGTGCCAGCAGTTTCCTTCCCGGCTTAGCGTCTGGCTACGAGCAGTACTTC. The chain couples TRBV27 to TRBJ2-7; maybe TRBD2 (5 bases). Between the trimmed V and J ends, which lost 3 bases and 3 bases, there was a span of 21 bases. CDR1 MNHEY and CDR2 SMNVEV come from the germline V gene (reference sequence). This CDR3 has 17 amino acids.